Reported below is one T cell receptor beta chain. Its antigen is not known. Between the trimmed V and J ends, which lost 11 bases and 2 bases, there was a span of 18 bases. Germline-derived CDR1 and CDR2 are ENHRY and SYGVKD. This CDR3 has 14 amino acids. Most tumor samples had roughly 4.5 ug input DNA in two replicates. Sequencing was performed with immunoSEQ multiplex PCR; in TCRdb, only in-frame clones are kept and a portion is missing. The data contain 40,000 or so clones, roughly 35% of them singletons. Time point: after neoadjuvant nivolumab, at surgical resection. The sample is drawn from a study of neoadjuvant anti-PD-1 for oral cavity cancer. Overall study findings and caveats: Only a few patients per response group were TCR-analyzed; validation needed.

The rearrangement links TRBV10-3 to TRBJ2-5, with D possibly TRBD2 on 6 matching bases. The sequenced sample was tumor tissue, obtained after nivolumab (anti-PD-1) treatment. This clonotype was sampled from a person aged 35-79 years with oral cavity squamous cell carcinoma. In DNA form, the CDR3 reads TGTGCCGGCTCAGCGGGTCCTCGGCAAGAGACCCAGTACTTC. Its translation: CAGSAGPRQETQYF.